This TCR beta chain comes out of a study of regulatory T cells in long-lasting Graves disease. The TCR beta library used iRepertoire HTBI primers with Arm-PCR amplification of CDR3. TCRdb used MiXCR to reprocess the multiplex PCR reads, holding one entry per CDR3 protein. Among about 440,000 distinct CDR3 sequences listed, roughly 15% were seen once. V trimming: 7 bases; J trimming: 7 bases; junction bases outside the gene matches: 8. The CDR3 spans 13 residues. This clonotype was counted at least ten times. Time point: newly diagnosed GD, antithyroid drugs for less than 3 months. Making the TCR library involved RNA that had been extracted from PBMCs. This sample was also put to use in a study of T cells in Graves' hyperthyroidism and ophthalmopathy.

This chain joins TRBV12-3 or TRBV12-4 and TRBJ1-2; 8 bases align to TRBD1. This sequence originates from a young woman with Graves disease. The material was peripheral blood mononuclear cells (PBMCs), obtained at new diagnosis, from a patient treated with antithyroid drugs. The CDR3 region has the DNA TGTGCCAGCACTCAAAACAGGGGGACTGGCTACACCTTC. This gives the protein CASTQNRGTGYTF.